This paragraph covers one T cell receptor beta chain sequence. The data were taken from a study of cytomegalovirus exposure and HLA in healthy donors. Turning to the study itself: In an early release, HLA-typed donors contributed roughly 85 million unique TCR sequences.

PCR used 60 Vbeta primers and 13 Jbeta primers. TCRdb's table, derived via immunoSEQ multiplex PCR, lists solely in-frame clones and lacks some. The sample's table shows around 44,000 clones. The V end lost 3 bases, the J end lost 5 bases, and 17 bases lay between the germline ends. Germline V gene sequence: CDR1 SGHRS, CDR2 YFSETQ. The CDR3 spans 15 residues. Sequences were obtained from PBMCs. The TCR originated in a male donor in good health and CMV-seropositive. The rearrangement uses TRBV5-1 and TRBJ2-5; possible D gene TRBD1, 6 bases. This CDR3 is CASSSTGTQYETQYF. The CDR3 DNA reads TGCGCCAGCAGCTCAACCGGGACACAGTACGAGACCCAGTACTTC.